What follows describes a single T cell receptor (beta chain). V dropped 5 bases and J dropped 3 bases, with 9 bases sitting between them. This CDR3 contains 13 residues. From germline, CDR1 is SNHLY and CDR2 FYNNEI. This sample is part of a study of blood T cell repertoires in COVID-19. Overall study: The origin of the acute and convalescent COVID-19 samples was the United States, Italy and Spain. T cells, B-cell-depleted T cells, or PBMCs supplied cDNA or gDNA.

In the original analysis: The assay estimated nucleated cells by amplifying reference gene primers. TCRdb keeps only in-frame clones here, not all; method: immunoSEQ multiplex PCR. V, J and clone size are those of that table, while D and trimming were read from the DNA. The sample includes fewer than 200,000 clones, roughly 90% of them seen just once. The sample taken for sequencing was peripheral blood. The origin of this receptor is a man aged 60 to 75 with acute or convalescent COVID-19. This chain links TRBV2 with TRBJ2-3, with no clear D. The CDR3 spells CASSNGLTDTQYF. The CDR3 DNA reads TGTGCCAGCAGTAATGGGCTTACAGATACGCAGTATTTT.